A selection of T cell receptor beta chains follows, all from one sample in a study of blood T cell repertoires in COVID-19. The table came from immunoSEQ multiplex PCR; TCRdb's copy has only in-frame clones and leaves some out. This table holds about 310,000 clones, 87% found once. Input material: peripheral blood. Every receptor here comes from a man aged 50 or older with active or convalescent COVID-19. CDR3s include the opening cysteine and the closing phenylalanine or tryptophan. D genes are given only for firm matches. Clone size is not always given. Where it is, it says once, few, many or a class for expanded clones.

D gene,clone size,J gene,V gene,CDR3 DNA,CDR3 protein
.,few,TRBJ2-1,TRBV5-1,TGCGCCAGCAGCTCCACACTAGGGAATGAGCAGTTCTTC,CASSSTLGNEQFF
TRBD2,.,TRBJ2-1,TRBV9,TGTGCCAGCAGCGACCCAGAGGGGTTTAGTCTAGCGGGGAGGGGAGAGCAGTTCTTC,CASSDPEGFSLAGRGEQFF
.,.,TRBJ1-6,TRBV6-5,TGTGCCAGCAAATTCCCGGCCGGGGGTTCACCCCTCCACTTT,CASKFPAGGSPLHF
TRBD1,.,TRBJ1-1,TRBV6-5,TGTGCCAGCAGAAGGTCCGGGACAGGGAACACTGAAGCTTTCTTT,CASRRSGTGNTEAFF
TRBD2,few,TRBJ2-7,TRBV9,TGTGCCAGCAGCGTAGAGCCTAGCGGCTCCTACGAGCAGTACTTC,CASSVEPSGSYEQYF
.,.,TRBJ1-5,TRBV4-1,TGCGCCAGCAGCCAAGATTGGAGGGGAGATCAGCCCCAGCATTTT,CASSQDWRGDQPQHF
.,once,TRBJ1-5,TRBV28,TGTGCCAGCAGTTCCCACTCGGGGGGTAGCAATCAGCCCCAGCATTTT,CASSSHSGGSNQPQHF
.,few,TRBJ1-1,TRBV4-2,TGTGCCAGCAGCAGACGGGACACTGAAGCTTTCTTT,CASSRRDTEAFF
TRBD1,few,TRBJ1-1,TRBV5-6,TGTGCCAGCAGCACACCGGGACAGGGGCAGAATTGTTTCTTT,CASSTPGQGQNCFF
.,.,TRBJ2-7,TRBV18,TGTGCCAGCTCACCATCCAGGTACTCCTACGAGCAGTACTTC,CASSPSRYSYEQYF
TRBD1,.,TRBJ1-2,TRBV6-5,TGTGCCAGCAGTTACTCTAGGACAGGGGCCGTCTATGGCTACACCTTC,CASSYSRTGAVYGYTF
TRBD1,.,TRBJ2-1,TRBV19,TGTGCCAGCGGGGAGTTAGGGGGCGGTGAGCAGTTCTTC,CASGELGGGEQFF
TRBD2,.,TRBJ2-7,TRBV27,TGTGCCAGCAGTCAAGAGCGGGGGGGTGAGCAGTACTTC,CASSQERGGEQYF
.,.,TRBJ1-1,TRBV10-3,TGTGCCATCAGCCTCAGGGAGGACACTGAAGCTTTCTTT,CAISLREDTEAFF
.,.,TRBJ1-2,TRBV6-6,TGTGCCAGCAGTTATTTTGGAGGGGCGCAGGGTCTCTTC,CASSYFGGAQGLF
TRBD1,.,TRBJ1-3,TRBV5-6,TGTGCCAGCAGCTTCCCTGACAGGGCTGGAAACACCATATATTTT,CASSFPDRAGNTIYF
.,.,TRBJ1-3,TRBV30,TGTGCCTGGAGTGGCGGGAACACCATATATTTT,CAWSGGNTIYF
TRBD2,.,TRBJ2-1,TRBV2,TGTGCCAGCAGTGAGGCTTTAGCGGGAGGAAGACAGTTCTTC,CASSEALAGGRQFF
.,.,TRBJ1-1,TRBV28,TGTGCCAGCAGTTTCGGGGGGCGCGCGAACACTGAAGCTTTCTTT,CASSFGGRANTEAFF
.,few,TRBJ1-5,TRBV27,TGTGCCAGCAGTTTATCTAGGAGGGTTGATCAGCCCCAGCATTTT,CASSLSRRVDQPQHF
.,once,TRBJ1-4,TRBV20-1,TGCAGTGCTAGAAACCTTATCGGGGGATTTTTT,CSARNLIGGFF
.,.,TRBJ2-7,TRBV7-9,TGTGCCAGCAGCTCCACTTACGAGCAGTACTTC,CASSSTYEQYF